This T cell receptor (beta chain) was retrieved from a study of beta chain features in type 1 diabetes listed by TCRdb under 2018. About the study as a whole: No differences in mean age, gender distribution, total cell number or subset yield were found between patients and healthy donors. A total of under 140,000,000 sorted cells were examined across all samples, and the number of cells per subset was strongly correlated with RNA yield. Regulatory and stem cell-like memory subsets were isolated from only 8 patients and about eight healthy donors, whereas naive and central memory subsets came from all 28 donors. In the study, recently diagnosed type 1 diabetes patients and matched healthy donors were compared on the TCRB repertoires of their sorted circulating CD4+ T cell subsets.

The entire isolated RNA was reverse transcribed using the High Capacity cDNA Reverse Transcription Kit, and thus expressed TCRB transcripts were sequenced. Deep immunoSEQ sequencing was applied to naive, central memory and regulatory T cell samples, giving an average of roughly 3.5 million total reads per sample. Sorted cells were lysed in RLT buffer, and RNA was extracted using DNase-treated RNeasy Micro or Mini kits according to cell number. Each cell subset was processed on its own to prevent cross-contamination, while patient and healthy donor samples were processed together. The immunoSEQ multiplex PCR was used to amplify TCRB sequences from cDNA, yielding 87-bp fragments that span the CDR3 region. Sequencing of the amplicons was done on the Illumina HiSeq platform. The study's processing was this. PCR bias was computationally corrected using synthetic template baselines, reads within Hamming distance 2 were collapsed, and singletons that could not be merged were discarded. Reads were aligned against IMGT to assign V, D and J genes, CDR3 length and insertions or deletions at six rearrangement sites. Within each subset, clonotype counts were normalized to the number of sorted cells before true diversity and Gini coefficients were calculated with the tcR R package. Repertoire sharing was quantified using the overlap coefficient calculated on TCRB nucleotide sequences. As a proxy for the pre-selection repertoire, out-of-frame TCRB sequences from naive cells were analyzed. The immuneACCESS repertoire file appears here via TCRdb, limited to in-frame rearrangements. These files lack a portion of the clones; in checked studies, under half of the deficit traces to unresolved V genes, and the cause of the others is not known. The V and J calls and clone size are taken from that table; D and trimming were inferred from the DNA. The sample table lists some 230,000 clones, about 10% of them with a count of one. Of the sample, just under 0.035% falls within the top ten clones.

Of note for this clone: Its antigen has not been determined. No much larger clone exists at a distance of one base, and base qualities are not known.

General findings and caveats noted by the study authors: Because cDNA was sequenced instead of genomic DNA, highly expressing activated cells could be over-represented, though the groups showed no difference in activation or CD3 levels. Naive, central memory and regulatory TCRB repertoires appeared to be more similar among patients than among healthy donors. Patients with type 1 diabetes made fewer insertions and deleted more nucleotides at VDJ recombination sites, implying thymic rearrangement abnormalities. A moderate but significant shortening of TCRB CDR3 length was observed in type 1 diabetes patients in all four CD4+ subsets. Shorter templates might be favored by PCR, yet because patient and control samples were amplified and corrected together, any such skew would affect both groups equally. Only small numbers of individuals were included in the HLA sub-analyses, which left unresolved whether HLA type had any influence on TCRB rearrangement.

From each donor, a single peripheral blood sample of about 116 mL on average was drawn into heparinised tubes. A BD FACSAria II and a panel including CD45RO, CCR7, CD25, CD127, CD95 and CD27 were used to sort naive, central memory, regulatory and stem cell-like memory CD4+ T cells. Purity was above 95% for every sorted population. PBMCs were isolated immediately by Lymphoprep density gradient centrifugation and stained directly without culture. Samples were stained and sorted in pairs, with one healthy donor and one patient per experiment, so that batch effects were minimized. V gives up 3 bases and J gives up 0 bases, and the segment between their germline ends measures 11 bases. There are 15 amino acids in the CDR3, from cysteine to phenylalanine inclusive. Only the CDR3 part of the read is kept: 45 bases, read in frame from the first base. The germline V gene encodes CDR1 LNHDA and CDR2 SQIVND (reference sequence).

This chain is built from TRBV19 and TRBJ1-2, and perhaps TRBD1 as D gene, on 5 matching bases. The sample consisted of naive CD4+ T cells from blood. The cell subset or site label for this specimen denotes: true naive CD4+ T cells. The TCR comes from a woman under 30 in good health. This receptor has the CDR3 CASSISTETNYGYTF. The nucleotide sequence reads as follows: TGTGCCAGTAGTATCTCGACAGAGACTAACTATGGCTACACCTTC. Extended through the reference TRBV19 and TRBJ1-2 proteins, this CDR3 yields the full variable domain: DGGITQSPKYLFRKEGQNVTLSCEQNLNHDAMYWYRQDPGQGLRLIYYSQIVNDFQKGDIAEGYSVSREKKESFPLTVTSAQKNPTAFYLCASSISTETNYGYTFGSGTRLTVV.